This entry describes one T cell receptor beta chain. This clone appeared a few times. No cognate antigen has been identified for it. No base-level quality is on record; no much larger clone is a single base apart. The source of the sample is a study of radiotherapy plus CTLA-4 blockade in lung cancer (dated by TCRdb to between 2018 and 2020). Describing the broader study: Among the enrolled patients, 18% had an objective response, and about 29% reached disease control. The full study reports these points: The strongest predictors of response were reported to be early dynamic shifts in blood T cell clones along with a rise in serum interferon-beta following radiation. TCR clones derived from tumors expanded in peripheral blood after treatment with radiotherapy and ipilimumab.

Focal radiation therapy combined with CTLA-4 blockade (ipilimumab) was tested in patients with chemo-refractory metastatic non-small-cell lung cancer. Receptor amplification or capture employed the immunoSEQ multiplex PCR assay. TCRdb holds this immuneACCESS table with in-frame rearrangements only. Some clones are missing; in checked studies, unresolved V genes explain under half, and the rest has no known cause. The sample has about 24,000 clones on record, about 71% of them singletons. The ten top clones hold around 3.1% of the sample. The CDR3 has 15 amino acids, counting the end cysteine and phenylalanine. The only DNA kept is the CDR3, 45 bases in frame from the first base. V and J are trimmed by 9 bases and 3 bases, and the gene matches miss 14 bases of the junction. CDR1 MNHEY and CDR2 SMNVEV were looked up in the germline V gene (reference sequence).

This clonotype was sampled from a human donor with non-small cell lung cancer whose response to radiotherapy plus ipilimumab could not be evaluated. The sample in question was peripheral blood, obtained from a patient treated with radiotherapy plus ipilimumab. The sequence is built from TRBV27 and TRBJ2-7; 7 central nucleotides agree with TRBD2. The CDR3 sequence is CASSHGVSGNYEQYF. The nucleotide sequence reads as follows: TGTGCCAGTTCTCACGGGGTGAGCGGGAACTACGAGCAGTACTTC.